This record concerns one TCR beta chain sequence. Profiled with immunoSEQ multiplex PCR; TCRdb holds only in-frame clones, not every one. This table holds several thousand clones, 85% to 90% found once. Germline values: CDR1 LNHNV, CDR2 YYDKDF (reference sequence). V was pared by 4 bases and J by 4 bases, with 8 bases between. This CDR3 comprises 13 residues. The record originates from a study of technical replicates of blood from a few donors. The specimen was PBMCs. This clonotype originated in a human donor in good health. The chain combines TRBV15 with TRBJ1-5, with no clear D. The CDR3 sequence is CATSIILNQPQHF. The CDR3 bases are TGTGCCACCAGCATTATTCTGAATCAGCCCCAGCATTTT. The full variable domain, rest sourced from reference TRBV15 and TRBJ1-5, is DAMVIQNPRYQVTQFGKPVTLSCSQTLNHNVMYWYQQKSSQAPKLLFHYYDKDFNNEADTPDNFQSRRPNTSFCFLDIRSPGLGDTAMYLCATSIILNQPQHFGDGTRLSIL.